This T cell receptor beta chain was captured by sequencing in a study of control samples from healthy donors and cancer patients. Germline V gives CDR1 MNHEY, CDR2 SVGEGT. Trimming removed 2 bases from V and 6 bases from J, with 7 bases in between. The CDR3 loop spans 13 amino acids. Measured with immunoSEQ multiplex PCR; TCRdb has only the in-frame clones, and not every one. In the table there are approximately 65,000 clones, 85% to 90% of which are singletons. Sequencing was performed on PBMCs. This sequence was found in a man aged 60 to 69 with lung cancer. The chain carries TRBV6-2 or TRBV6-3 and TRBJ2-2; tentative D call: TRBD1 (5 bases). The CDR3 here is CASSYEGAGELFF. For the CDR3, the DNA is TGTGCCAGCAGTTACGAAGGGGCCGGGGAGCTGTTTTTT.